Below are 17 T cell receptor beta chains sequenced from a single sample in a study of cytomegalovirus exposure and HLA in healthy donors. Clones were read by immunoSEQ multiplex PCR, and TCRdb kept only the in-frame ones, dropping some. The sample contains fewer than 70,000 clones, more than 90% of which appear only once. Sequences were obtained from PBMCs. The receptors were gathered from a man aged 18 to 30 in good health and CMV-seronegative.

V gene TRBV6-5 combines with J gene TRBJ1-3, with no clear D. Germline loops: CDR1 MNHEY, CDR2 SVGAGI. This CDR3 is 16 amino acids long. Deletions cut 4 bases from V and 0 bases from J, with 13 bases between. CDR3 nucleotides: TGTGCCAGCAGTTCAAAAGGACGGGACTCTGGAAACACCATATATTTT. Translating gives CASSSKGRDSGNTIYF.

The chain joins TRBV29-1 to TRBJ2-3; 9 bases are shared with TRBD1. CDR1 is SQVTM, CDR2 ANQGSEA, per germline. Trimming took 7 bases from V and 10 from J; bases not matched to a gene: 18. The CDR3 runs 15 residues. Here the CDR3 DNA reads TGCAGCGGCCTTTATGAGGGACAGGGATTATGGTCGCAGTATTTT. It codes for CSGLYEGQGLWSQYF.

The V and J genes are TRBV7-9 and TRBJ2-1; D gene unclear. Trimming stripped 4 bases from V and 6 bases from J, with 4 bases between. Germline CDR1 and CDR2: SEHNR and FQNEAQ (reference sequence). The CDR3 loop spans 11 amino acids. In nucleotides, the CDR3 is TGTGCCAGCAGCTCATCCAATGAGCAGTTCTTC. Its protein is CASSSSNEQFF.

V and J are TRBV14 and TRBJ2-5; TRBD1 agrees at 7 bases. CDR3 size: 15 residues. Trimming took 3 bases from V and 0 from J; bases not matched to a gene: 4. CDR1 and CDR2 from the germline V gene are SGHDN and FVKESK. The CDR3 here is CASSQGQKYQETQYF. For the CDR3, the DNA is TGTGCCAGCAGCCAGGGACAGAAGTACCAAGAGACCCAGTACTTC. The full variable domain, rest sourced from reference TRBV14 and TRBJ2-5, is EAGVTQFPSHSVIEKGQTVTLRCDPISGHDNLYWYRRVMGKEIKFLLHFVKESKQDESGMPNNRFLAERTGGTYSTLKVQPAELEDSGVYFCASSQGQKYQETQYFGPGTRLLVL.

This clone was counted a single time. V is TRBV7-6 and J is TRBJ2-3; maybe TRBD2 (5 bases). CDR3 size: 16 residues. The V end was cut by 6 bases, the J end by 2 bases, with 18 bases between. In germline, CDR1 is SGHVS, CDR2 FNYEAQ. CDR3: CASRLSEGEPTDTQYF. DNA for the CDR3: TGTGCCAGCAGATTATCCGAGGGAGAACCCACAGATACGCAGTATTTT.

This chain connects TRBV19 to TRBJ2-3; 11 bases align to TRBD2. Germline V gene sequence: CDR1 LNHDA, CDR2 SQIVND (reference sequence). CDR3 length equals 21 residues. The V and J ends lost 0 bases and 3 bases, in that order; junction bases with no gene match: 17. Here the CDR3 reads CASSIDLIRSGLAEPTDTQYF. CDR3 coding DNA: TGTGCCAGTAGTATAGATCTGATTCGGTCGGGACTAGCGGAACCGACAGATACGCAGTATTTT.

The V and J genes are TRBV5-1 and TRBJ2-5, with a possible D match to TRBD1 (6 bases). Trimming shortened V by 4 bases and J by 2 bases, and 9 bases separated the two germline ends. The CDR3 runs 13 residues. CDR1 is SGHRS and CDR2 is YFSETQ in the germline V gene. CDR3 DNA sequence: TGCGCCAGCAGCGGGGGCAGTCAAGAGACCCAGTACTTC. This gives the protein CASSGGSQETQYF.

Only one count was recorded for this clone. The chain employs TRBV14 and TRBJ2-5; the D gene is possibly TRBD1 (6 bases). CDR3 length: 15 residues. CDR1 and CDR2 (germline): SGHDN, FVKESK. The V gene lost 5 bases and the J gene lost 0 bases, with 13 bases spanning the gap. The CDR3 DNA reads TGTGCCAGCAGCAAACCGGGACACTACCAAGAGACCCAGTACTTC. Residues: CASSKPGHYQETQYF.

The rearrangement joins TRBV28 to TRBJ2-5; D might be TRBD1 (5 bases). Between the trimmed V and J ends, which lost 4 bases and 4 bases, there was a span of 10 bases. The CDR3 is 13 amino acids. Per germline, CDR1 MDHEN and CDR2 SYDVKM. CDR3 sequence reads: CASSSPRGETQYF. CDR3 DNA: TGTGCCAGCAGTTCGCCAAGGGGAGAGACCCAGTACTTC.

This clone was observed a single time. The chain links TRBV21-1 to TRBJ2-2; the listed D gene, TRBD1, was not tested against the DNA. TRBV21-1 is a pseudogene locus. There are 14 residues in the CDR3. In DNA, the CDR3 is TGTGCCCCCAAGAGGGGGACGAACACCGGGGAGCTGTTTTTT. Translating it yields CAPKRGTNTGELFF.

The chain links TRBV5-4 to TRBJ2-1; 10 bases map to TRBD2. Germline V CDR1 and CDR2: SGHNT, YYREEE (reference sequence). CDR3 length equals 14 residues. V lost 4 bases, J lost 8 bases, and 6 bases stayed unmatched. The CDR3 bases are TGTGCCAGCAGCACGGGACTAGCGTCGGATGAGCAGTTCTTC. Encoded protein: CASSTGLASDEQFF.

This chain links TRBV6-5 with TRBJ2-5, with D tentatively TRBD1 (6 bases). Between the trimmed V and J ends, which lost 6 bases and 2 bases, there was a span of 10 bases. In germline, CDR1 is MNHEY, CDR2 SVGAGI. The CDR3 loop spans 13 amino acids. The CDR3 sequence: CASSRTVQETQYF. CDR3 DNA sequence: TGTGCCAGCAGCCGGACAGTTCAAGAGACCCAGTACTTC.

The CDR3 loop reads CASSRLRDGELFF. The DNA for the CDR3 is TGCGCCAGCAGCCGACTCAGGGACGGGGAGCTGTTTTTT. The chain links TRBV4-1 to TRBJ2-2; perhaps TRBD1 as D (5 bases). This CDR3 spans 13 amino acids. CDR1 is MGHRA and CDR2 is YSYEKL in the germline V gene. The ends were cut back, 4 bases at V and 7 bases at J, with 10 bases in the middle.

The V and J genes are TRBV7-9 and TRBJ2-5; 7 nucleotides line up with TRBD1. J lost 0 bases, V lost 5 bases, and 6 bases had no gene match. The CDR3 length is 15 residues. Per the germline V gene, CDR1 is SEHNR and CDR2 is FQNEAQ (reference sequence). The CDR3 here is CASSPQDRHQETQYF. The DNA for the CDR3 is TGTGCCAGCAGCCCCCAGGACAGGCACCAAGAGACCCAGTACTTC.

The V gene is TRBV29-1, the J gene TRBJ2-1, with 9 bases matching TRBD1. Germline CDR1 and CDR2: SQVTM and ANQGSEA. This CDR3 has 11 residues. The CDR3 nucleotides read TGCAACACCGGGACAGGGTATGAGCAGTTCTTC. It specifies CNTGTGYEQFF.

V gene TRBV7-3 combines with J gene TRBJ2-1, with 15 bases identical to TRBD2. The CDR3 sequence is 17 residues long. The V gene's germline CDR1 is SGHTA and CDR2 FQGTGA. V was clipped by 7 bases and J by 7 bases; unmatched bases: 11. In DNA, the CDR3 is TGTGCCAGCACCCACCGAGGGACTAGCGGGAGGATGAATGAGCAGTTCTTC. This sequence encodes CASTHRGTSGRMNEQFF. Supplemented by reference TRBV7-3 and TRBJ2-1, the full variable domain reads GAGVSQTPSNKVTEKGKYVELRCDPISGHTALYWYRQSLGQGPEFLIYFQGTGAADDSGLPNDRFFAVRPEGSVSTLKIQRTERGDSAVYLCASTHRGTSGRMNEQFFGPGTRLTVL.

In nucleotides, the CDR3 is TGTGCCAGCAGTGATCCCGGGACGGCGGGGAGTGAGCAGTTCTTC. Residues: CASSDPGTAGSEQFF. The chain couples TRBV6-1 to TRBJ2-1, with D perhaps matching TRBD2 (6 bases). The germline gives CDR1 MNHNS, CDR2 SASEGT. This CDR3 spans 15 amino acids. The V end was cut by 3 bases, the J end by 9 bases, with 18 bases between.